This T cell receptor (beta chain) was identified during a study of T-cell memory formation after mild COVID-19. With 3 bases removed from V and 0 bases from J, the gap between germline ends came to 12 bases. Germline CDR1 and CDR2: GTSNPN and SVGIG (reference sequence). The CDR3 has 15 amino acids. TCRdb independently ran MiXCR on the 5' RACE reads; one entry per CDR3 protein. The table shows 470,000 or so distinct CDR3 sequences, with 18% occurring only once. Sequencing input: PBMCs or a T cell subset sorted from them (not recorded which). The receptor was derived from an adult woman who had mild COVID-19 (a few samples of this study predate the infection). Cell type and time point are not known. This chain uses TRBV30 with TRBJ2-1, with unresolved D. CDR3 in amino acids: CAWRHQSSSYNEQFF. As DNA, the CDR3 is TGTGCCTGGAGACATCAAAGTAGCTCCTACAATGAGCAGTTCTTC.